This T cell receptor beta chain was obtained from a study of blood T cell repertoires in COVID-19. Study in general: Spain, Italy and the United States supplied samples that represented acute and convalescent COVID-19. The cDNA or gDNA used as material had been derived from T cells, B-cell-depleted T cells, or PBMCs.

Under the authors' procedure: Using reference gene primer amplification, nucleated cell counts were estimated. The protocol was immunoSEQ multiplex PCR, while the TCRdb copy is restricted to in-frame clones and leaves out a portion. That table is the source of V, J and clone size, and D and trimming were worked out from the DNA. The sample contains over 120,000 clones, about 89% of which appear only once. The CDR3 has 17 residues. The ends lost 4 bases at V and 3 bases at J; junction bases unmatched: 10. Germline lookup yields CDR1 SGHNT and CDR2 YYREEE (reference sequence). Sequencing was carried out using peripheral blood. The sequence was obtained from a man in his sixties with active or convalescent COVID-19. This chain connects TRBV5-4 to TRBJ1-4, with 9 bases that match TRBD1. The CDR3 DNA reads TGTGCCAGCAGCACCCGAACAGGGGGCAGGGCTAATGAAAAACTGTTTTTT. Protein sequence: CASSTRTGGRANEKLFF.